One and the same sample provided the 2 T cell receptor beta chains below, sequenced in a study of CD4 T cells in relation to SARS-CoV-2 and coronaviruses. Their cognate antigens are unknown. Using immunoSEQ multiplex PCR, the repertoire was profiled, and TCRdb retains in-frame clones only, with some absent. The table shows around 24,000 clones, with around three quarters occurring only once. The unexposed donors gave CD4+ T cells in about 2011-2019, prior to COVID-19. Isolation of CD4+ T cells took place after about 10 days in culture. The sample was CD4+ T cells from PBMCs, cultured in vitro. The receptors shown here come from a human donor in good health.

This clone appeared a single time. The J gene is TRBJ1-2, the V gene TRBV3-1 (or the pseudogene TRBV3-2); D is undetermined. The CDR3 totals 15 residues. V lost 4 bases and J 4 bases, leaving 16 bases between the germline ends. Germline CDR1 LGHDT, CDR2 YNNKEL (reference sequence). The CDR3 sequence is CASSLSGVMGYGYTF. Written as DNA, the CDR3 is TGTGCCAGCAGCCTAAGTGGGGTGATGGGCTATGGCTACACCTTC.

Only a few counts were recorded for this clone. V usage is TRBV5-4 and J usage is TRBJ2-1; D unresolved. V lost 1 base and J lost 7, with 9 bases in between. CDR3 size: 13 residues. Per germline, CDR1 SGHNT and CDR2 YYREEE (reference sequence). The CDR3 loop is CASSLISPNEQFF. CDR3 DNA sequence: TGTGCCAGCAGCTTGATCTCCCCTAATGAGCAGTTCTTC.